This T cell receptor (beta chain) was retrieved from a study of T cells after posttransplantation cyclophosphamide (dated by TCRdb to 2016 to 2018). Regarding the study in general: The study tracked T cell repertoire reconstitution by TRB sequencing after myeloablative bone marrow transplantation using posttransplantation cyclophosphamide as GVHD prophylaxis. Samples from 30 to 35 PTCy-treated patients, along with samples from around 16 of their related bone marrow donors, underwent antigen receptor sequencing. Blood from every one of the 30 or so PTCy patients who had 1-year posttransplant specimens underwent TRB sequencing. In 3 patients, TRB sequencing was also performed on up to roughly 3 more blood samples taken 2 to 5.2 years after transplant, and in several patients, pretransplant blood was also TRB-sequenced. Because TRA and TRB clonality correlated tightly in about ten samples, the subsequent TCR analyses were limited to TRB only. Public TRB sequences were searched against a database of over 3,500 sequences associated with responses to pathogens, tumor antigens, self-antigens and alloantigens. What the research found in general, with its limitations: The TRB repertoires of T cells infiltrating skin or GI tract showed only limited overlap with the TRB repertoires of T cells in blood. Donor-recipient similarity was low at 1-2 months but rose over the first year, and later blood repertoires were often dominated by donor CD8+ memory clones. Across 35 to 55 patients, TRB clonality was highly associated with recipient CMV seropositivity and CMV reactivation, and diversity in PTCy patients was similar to diversity in CNI/methotrexate controls.

Interpreted using the paper, the treatment or condition label stands for: high-dose cyclophosphamide on days +3 and +4 as single-agent GVHD prophylaxis. Busulfan and fludarabine conditioning, a related or unrelated marrow graft, and cyclophosphamide on days +3 and +4 were given to PTCy patients. The PTCy-treated patients were enrolled in a prospective multi-institutional clinical trial. Peripheral blood and bone marrow mononuclear cells were isolated by Ficoll-Hypaque density centrifugation and were cryopreserved. Regarding this clone: Its recognized antigen is unknown. Base qualities are not provided; no much larger clone lies one nucleotide away.

TRB sequencing used genomic DNA with the immunoSEQ assay at survey resolution or the hsTCRB kit. The paper's data handling went like this. The immunoSEQ software was used for initial read processing, and the LymphoSeq R package was used for repertoire analyses. Clonality was calculated as 1 minus normalized Shannon entropy, and the Gini coefficient was also calculated for each TRB dataset. To infer phenotypes in unsorted samples, TRB sequences from sorted subsets of the recipient or donor were mapped onto unsorted samples from the same recipient. Held by TCRdb, this immuneACCESS table contains in-frame sequences only and omits some clones. Under half of the omission traces to an unresolved V gene where checked; the cause of the rest is unknown. The V and J calls and clone size come from that table; D and trimming were worked out from the DNA. The sample table lists about 19,000 clones, about nine tenths of them with a count of one. Together, the top ten hold just under 7.5% of the sample.

Trimming accounts for 4 bases at V and 7 bases at J, while the number of junction bases matched to no gene is 5. Sequences SGDLS (CDR1) and YYNGEE (CDR2) are obtained from the germline V gene. Spanning cysteine to phenylalanine, the CDR3 consists of 14 amino acids. CDR3 DNA is the only sequence kept; it has 42 bases, read in frame from the first base. The rearrangement joined TRBV9 to TRBJ2-1; 10 junctional bases match TRBD1. The TCR comes from a female patient aged 40-50 years who received an allogeneic stem cell transplant from a related donor, was CMV-positive, and had no GVHD. Some T cells may originate with the graft donor following a transplant. Sequenced here: PBMCs, sampled after allogeneic stem cell transplant with posttransplant cyclophosphamide. This receptor has the CDR3 CASSTGTGVNEQFF. The base sequence is TGTGCCAGCAGCACCGGGACAGGGGTGAATGAGCAGTTCTTC.